This TCR beta chain was observed in a study of T cells after somatic rescue of genetic block. The assay was immunoSEQ multiplex PCR, and TCRdb's table has in-frame clones only and misses some. The sample consists of approximately 65,000 clones, just under 95% of them appearing once. Sequenced: peripheral blood mononuclear cells (PBMCs). The receptor's source is a man aged 35-49 years.

The CDR3 loop is CASSQGLRIIAKNIQYF. As DNA, the CDR3 is TGCGCCAGCAGCCAGGGACTTAGAATTATAGCCAAAAACATTCAGTACTTC. The chain joins TRBV4-3 to TRBJ2-4; D perhaps matches TRBD2 (6 bases). This CDR3 contains 17 residues. Trimming took 3 bases from V and 0 from J, leaving 15 bases between them. Germline assignment: CDR1 LGHNA and CDR2 YSLEER.